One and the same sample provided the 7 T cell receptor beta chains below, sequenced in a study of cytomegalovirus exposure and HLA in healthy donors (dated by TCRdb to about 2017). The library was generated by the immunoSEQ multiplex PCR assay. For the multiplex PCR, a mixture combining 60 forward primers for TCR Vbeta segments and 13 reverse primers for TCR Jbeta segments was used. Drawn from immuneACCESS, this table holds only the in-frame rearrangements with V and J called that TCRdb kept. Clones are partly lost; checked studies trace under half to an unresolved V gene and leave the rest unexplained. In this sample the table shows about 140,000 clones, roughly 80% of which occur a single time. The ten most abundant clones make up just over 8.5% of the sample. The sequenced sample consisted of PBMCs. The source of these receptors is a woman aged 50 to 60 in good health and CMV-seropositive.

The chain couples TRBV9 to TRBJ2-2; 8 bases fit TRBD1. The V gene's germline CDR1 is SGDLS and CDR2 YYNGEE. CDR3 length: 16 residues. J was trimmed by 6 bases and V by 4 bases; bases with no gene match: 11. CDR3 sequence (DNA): TGTGCCAGCAGCCCAAGAACGACAGGGGAGTCCGGGGAGCTGTTTTTT. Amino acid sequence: CASSPRTTGESGELFF.

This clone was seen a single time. The DNA of the CDR3 is TGTGCCATCAGTGCAGAGGTCGCTGGAAACACCATATATTTT. Amino acid sequence: CAISAEVAGNTIYF. This chain uses TRBV10-3 with TRBJ1-3; D is unresolved. The CDR3 totals 14 residues. The germline V gene has CDR1 ENHRY and CDR2 SYGVKD. V shed 4 bases and J shed 2 bases, with 9 bases lying between them.

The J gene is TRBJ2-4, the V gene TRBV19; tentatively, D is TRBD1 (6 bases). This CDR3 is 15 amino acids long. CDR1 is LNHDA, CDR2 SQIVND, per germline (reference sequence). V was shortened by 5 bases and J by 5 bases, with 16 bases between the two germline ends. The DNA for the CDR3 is TGTGCCAGTAGTTCAACCCCCGGGACACAAAACATTCAGTACTTC. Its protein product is CASSSTPGTQNIQYF. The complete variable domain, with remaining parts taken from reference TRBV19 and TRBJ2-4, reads DGGITQSPKYLFRKEGQNVTLSCEQNLNHDAMYWYRQDPGQGLRLIYYSQIVNDFQKGDIAEGYSVSREKKESFPLTVTSAQKNPTAFYLCASSSTPGTQNIQYFGAGTRLSVL.

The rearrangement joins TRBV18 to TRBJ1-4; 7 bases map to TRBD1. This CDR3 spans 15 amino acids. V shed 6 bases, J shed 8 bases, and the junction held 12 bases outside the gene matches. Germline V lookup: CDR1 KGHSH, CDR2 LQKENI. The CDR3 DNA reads TGTGCCAGCTCCCCCCGTGAGGGGGCCGGCGAAAAACTGTTTTTT. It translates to CASSPREGAGEKLFF.

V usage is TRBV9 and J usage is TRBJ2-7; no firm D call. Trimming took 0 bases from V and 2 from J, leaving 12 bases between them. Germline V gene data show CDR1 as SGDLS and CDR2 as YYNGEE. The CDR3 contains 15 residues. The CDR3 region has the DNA TGTGCCAGCAGCGTAGGGTCCGAGGATCCCTACGAGCAGTACTTC. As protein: CASSVGSEDPYEQYF. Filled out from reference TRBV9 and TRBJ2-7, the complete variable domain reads DSGVTQTPKHLITATGQRVTLRCSPRSGDLSVYWYQQSLDQGLQFLIQYYNGEERAKGNILERFSAQQFPDLHSELNLSSLELGDSALYFCASSVGSEDPYEQYFGPGTRLTVT.

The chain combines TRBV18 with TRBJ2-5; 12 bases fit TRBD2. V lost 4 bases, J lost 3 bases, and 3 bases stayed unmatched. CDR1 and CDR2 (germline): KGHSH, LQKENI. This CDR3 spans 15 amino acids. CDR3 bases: TGTGCCAGCTCACAACGGACTAGCGGGGAAGAGACCCAGTACTTC. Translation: CASSQRTSGEETQYF.

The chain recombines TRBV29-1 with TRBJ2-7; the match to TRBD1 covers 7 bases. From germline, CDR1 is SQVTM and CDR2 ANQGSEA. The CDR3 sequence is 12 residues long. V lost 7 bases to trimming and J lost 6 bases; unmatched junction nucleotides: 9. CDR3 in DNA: TGCAGCGCTCGGGACAGACGAGGCGAGCAGTACTTC. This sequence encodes CSARDRRGEQYF.